This TCR beta chain is drawn from a study of early T cells in non-severe SARS-CoV-2 infection. Turning to the study itself: The study sequenced bulk RNA from unsorted whole blood, with chains unpaired.

Findings and limits, study-wide: VDJdb matching skewed toward anti-spike CD8 responses, missing private and CD4 specificities.

Each single cDNA molecule received a unique molecular identifier. MiXCR, applied by TCRdb to the 5' RACE reads, yields one record per CDR3 protein. Counted here are around 25,000 distinct CDR3 sequences, around 5.4% occurring once; the ten biggest clones make up less than 2.5%. This clonotype turned up a few times. Antigen specificity is unknown. The source is an adult who was a healthcare worker with PCR-confirmed SARS-CoV-2 infection or an uninfected control (not recorded which). Specimen: whole blood.

CDR3 nucleotides: TGTGCCAGCAGTACCCCAAGAGAGGGCCCCACAGATACGCAGTATTTT. Encoded protein: CASSTPREGPTDTQYF. The chain uses TRBV6-6 and TRBJ2-3; TRBD2 is a possible D gene (5 bases). Trimming left V 5 bases short and J 2 bases short, with 17 bases between. Germline-derived CDR1 and CDR2 are MNHNY and SVGAGI (reference sequence). The CDR3 extends over 16 amino acids.